This T cell receptor (beta chain) was sequenced in a study of T cells in Graves' hyperthyroidism and ophthalmopathy. The patients, who ranged from 18 to 65 in age, presented with newly diagnosed hyperthyroidism lasting under 2 months. V was clipped by 2 bases and J by 7 bases, with 6 bases between them. CDR1 and CDR2 from the germline V gene are ENHRY and SYGVKD. The CDR3 totals 12 residues. The sample holds many counts of this clonotype. Using RNA transcripts as the source, TCR beta CDR3 regions were amplified. In the first-round RT-PCR of the TCR CDR3, the HTBI primer set was used. TCRdb itself ran the multiplex PCR reads through MiXCR, one entry per CDR3 protein. The data hold about 400,000 distinct CDR3 sequences, with approximately 15% observed a single time.

Sequencing was done on a sample of blood. This TCR was sampled from a woman in her twenties or thirties with Graves' hyperthyroidism. This rearrangement joins TRBV10-3 to TRBJ2-1; no definite D call. The CDR3 reads CAISENGNEQFF. The CDR3 DNA sequence: TGTGCCATCAGTGAGAACGGGAATGAGCAGTTCTTC.